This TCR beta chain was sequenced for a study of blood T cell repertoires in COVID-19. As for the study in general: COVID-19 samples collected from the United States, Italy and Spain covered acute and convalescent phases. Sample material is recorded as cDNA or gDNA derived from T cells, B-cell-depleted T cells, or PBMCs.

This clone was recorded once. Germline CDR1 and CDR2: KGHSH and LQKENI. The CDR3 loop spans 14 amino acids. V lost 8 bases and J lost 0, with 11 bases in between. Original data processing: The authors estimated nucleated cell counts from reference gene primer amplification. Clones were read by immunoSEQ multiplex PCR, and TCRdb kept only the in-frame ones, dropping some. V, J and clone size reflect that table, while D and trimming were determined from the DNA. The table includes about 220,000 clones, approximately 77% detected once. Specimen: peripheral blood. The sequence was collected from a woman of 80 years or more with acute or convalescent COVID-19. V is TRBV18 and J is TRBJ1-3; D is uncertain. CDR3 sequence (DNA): TGTGCCAGCCCCTCGTCCAGCTCTGGAAACACCATATATTTT. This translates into CASPSSSSGNTIYF.